This record covers a single TCR beta chain. The target of this receptor is not known. No per-base quality is available; no much larger clone lies one base away. The data derive from a study of blood T cells in healthy people across ages (dated by TCRdb to between 2015 and 2016). Some background on the complete study: In model experiments, template switching captured roughly one uniquely barcoded TCR beta cDNA molecule for every two T cells. Age-related changes in TCR beta repertoire diversity were measured in the study by deep sequencing normalized with unique cDNA molecular identifiers. Four age groups were formed from the donors: young (average approximately 15 years), middle-aged (approximately 41), aged (about 62) and long-lived (about 80). To avoid experimental bias, donors of different ages were distributed randomly across sequencing lanes. Using the same blood draw, the study looked at two additional independent replicas of 1 million unique cDNA reads for two donors, one aged 18 to 29 and the other aged 80 or older.

Receptors were amplified or captured by 5' RACE. The instrument was an Illumina HiSeq 2500. A second roughly 7 to 12 cycle PCR used a sample-barcoded 5' primer and a J-beta primer mix. Each TCR beta cDNA molecule received a unique molecular identifier from a template-switch 5' adaptor carrying 12 random nucleotides. Each sample yielded at least 2.5 million CDR3-containing paired-end reads. All of the RNA was converted into first-strand cDNA using the Mint cDNA synthesis kit, with a TRBC-specific oligonucleotide serving as the primer. Following uracil-DNA glycosylase treatment, a first 18-cycle PCR with universal primers M1SS and BC2_uni_R was performed on all cDNA. The source study handled its data this way. Normalization of each sample was performed by random selection of 1 million high-quality reads, each carrying a distinct molecular identifier. Reads with shared molecular identifiers were discarded instead of being binned into consensus sequences. MiTCR, run with a Q25 quality threshold and the strictest error-elimination algorithm, handled CDR3 identification, clonotype clustering and error correction. A nonparametric unseen species model with Euler transformation was used to estimate lower-bound total TCR beta diversity. TCRdb reanalyzed the raw reads on its own, using fastp at Q25 for trimming and MiXCR for clone calling, and kept in-frame beta chains. Rows are unified per CDR3 protein, each entry keeping the most common DNA and genes. TCRdb's processing, not the authors' own work, is the source of the V and J calls. This sample lists around 710,000 distinct CDR3 sequences; around 46% were detected once. The ten largest clones capture about 20% of the sample.

Overall study results and their limits: As age increased, observed TCR beta diversity per million T cells dropped in a roughly linear way, and a significant reduction was already evident by age roughly 36. Conclusive comparison of naive and antigen-experienced compartments was prevented by the profiling of bulk unsorted PBMCs. Because the CMV infection status of the donors was unknown, age-related changes in expanded clonotypes may potentially have been confounded. A strong correlation was found between observed TCR beta diversity and the percentage of naive T cells measured by flow cytometry. Compared with the aged group, the long-lived group had more naive CD4+ T cells, fewer expanded clones and increased TCR diversity, suggesting age selection. Estimates of total diversity based on one million sequenced T cells were considered lower bounds and underestimates.

The roughly 37 donors, aged roughly 6 to 100 years, were systemically healthy Caucasian individuals from Russia. Ten milliliters of peripheral blood were drawn from each donor into EDTA-treated Vacutainer tubes. Ficoll-Paque density-gradient centrifugation was used to isolate PBMCs, with at least 7 million per sample. Total RNA, at least 5 micrograms per sample, was extracted from PBMCs with Trizol reagent. For every donor, an aliquot of PBMCs went through flow cytometry to measure the percentages of naive CD45RAhigh/CD27high T cells. CDR3 length: 13 amino acids, cysteine to phenylalanine. The retained sequence is limited to the CDR3, 39 bases, with the frame set at the first base. Germline trimming: 3 bases from V, 13 bases from J; junction bases outside gene matches: 11. As encoded in the germline V gene, CDR1 is LGHNA while CDR2 is YNFKEQ.

The source material was blood. The sequence links TRBV4-2 to TRBJ1-2, with TRBD1 identical over 7 junction bases. The clonotype was recovered from an older woman in good health. This receptor carries the CDR3 CASSQAGQAEVTF. The nucleotide sequence reads TGTGCCAGCAGCCAGGCTGGACAGGCCGAGGTCACCTTC.